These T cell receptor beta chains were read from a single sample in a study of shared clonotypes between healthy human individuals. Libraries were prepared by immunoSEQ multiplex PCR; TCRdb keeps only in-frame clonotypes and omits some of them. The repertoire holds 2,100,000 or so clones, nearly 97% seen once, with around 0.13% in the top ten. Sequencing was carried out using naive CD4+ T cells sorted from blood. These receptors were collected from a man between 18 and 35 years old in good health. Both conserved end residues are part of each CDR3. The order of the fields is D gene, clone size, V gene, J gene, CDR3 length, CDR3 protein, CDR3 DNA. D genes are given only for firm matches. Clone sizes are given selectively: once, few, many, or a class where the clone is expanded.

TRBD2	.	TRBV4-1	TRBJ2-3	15	CASSQVGLAGDTQYF	TGCGCCAGCAGCCAAGTAGGGCTAGCGGGAGATACGCAGTATTTT
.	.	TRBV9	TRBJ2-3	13	CASSVEFTDTQYF	TGTGCCAGCAGCGTAGAATTCACAGATACGCAGTATTTT
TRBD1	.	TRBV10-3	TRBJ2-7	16	CAISEAGTGEGYEQYF	TGTGCCATCAGTGAGGCAGGGACAGGGGAGGGCTACGAGCAGTACTTC
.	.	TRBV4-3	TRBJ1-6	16	CASSQDPGPYNSPLHF	TGCGCCAGCAGCCAAGATCCGGGGCCTTATAATTCACCCCTCCACTTT
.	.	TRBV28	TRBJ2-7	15	CASNLPGLAVDEQYF	TGTGCCAGCAATTTGCCAGGACTTGCCGTTGACGAGCAGTACTTC
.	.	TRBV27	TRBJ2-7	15	CASSLLGGPIYEQYF	TGTGCCAGCAGTTTACTGGGGGGCCCTATCTACGAGCAGTACTTC
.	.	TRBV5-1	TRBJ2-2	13	CASGTLNTGELFF	TGCGCCAGCGGGACACTAAACACCGGGGAGCTGTTTTTT
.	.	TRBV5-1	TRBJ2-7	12	CASSFGGYEQYF	TGCGCCAGCAGCTTTGGGGGGTACGAGCAGTACTTC
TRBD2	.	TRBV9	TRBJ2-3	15	CASSVTGTNSGTQYF	TGTGCCAGCAGCGTCACCGGGACTAACTCAGGGACGCAGTATTTT
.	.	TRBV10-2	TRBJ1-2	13	CASSESQGYGYTF	TGCGCCAGCAGTGAGTCGCAGGGCTATGGCTACACCTTC
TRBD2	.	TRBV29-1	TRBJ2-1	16	CSATGLAGGKGNEQFF	TGCAGCGCAACGGGACTAGCGGGAGGGAAGGGCAATGAGCAGTTCTTC
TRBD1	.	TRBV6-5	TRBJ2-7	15	CASSRDRPPSYEQYF	TGTGCCAGCAGCCGGGACAGGCCGCCCTCCTACGAGCAGTACTTC
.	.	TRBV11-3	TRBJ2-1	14	CASSLDRIQDEQFF	TGTGCCAGCAGCTTAGATCGCATTCAGGATGAGCAGTTCTTC
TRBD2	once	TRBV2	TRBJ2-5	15	CASSDRAGGQETQYF	TGTGCCAGCAGTGATCGAGCGGGGGGGCAAGAGACCCAGTACTTC
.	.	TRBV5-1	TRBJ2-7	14	CASSLGQGVGEQYF	TGCGCCAGCAGCTTGGGGCAGGGAGTCGGCGAGCAGTACTTC
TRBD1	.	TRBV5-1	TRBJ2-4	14	CASSPTGTGNIQYF	TGCGCCAGCAGCCCTACCGGGACAGGGAACATTCAGTACTTC
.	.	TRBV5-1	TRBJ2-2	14	CASSLALGTGELFF	TGCGCCAGCAGCTTGGCCTTAGGCACCGGGGAGCTGTTTTTT
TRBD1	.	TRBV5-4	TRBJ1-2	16	CASSPKTGGLGYGYTF	TGTGCCAGCAGCCCAAAGACAGGGGGTCTAGGCTATGGCTACACCTTC
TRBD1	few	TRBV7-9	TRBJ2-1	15	CASSPLTGDYNEQFF	TGTGCCAGCAGCCCTCTGACAGGGGACTACAATGAGCAGTTCTTC